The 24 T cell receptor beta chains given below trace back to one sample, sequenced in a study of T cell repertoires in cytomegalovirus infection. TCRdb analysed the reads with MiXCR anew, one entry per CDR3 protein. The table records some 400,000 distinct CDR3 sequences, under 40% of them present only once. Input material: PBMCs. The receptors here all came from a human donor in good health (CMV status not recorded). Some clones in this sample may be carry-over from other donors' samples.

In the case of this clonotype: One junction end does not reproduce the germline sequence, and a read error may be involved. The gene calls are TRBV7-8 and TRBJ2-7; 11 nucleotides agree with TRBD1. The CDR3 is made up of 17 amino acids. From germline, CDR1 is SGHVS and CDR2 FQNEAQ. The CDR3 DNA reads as TGTGCCAGCAGCTTAAAGAACCCGGGACAGGGGGTATACGCGGCGTCCTTC. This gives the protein CASSLKNPGQGVYAASF.

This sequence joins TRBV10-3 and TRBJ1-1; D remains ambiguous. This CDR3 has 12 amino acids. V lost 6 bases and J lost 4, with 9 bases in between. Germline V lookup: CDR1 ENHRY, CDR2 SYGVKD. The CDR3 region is CAIRTHGTEAFF. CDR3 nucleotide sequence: TGTGCCATCAGGACCCATGGCACTGAAGCTTTCTTT.

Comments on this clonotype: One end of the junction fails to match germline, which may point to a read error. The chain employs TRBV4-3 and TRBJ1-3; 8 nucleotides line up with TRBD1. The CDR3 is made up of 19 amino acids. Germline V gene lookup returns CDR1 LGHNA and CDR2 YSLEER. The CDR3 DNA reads TGCGCCAGCCGCCAAGTTTCGACAGGGGAAGGCTTAGCTGGAAACCCCATATATTTT. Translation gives CASRQVSTGEGLAGNPIYF.

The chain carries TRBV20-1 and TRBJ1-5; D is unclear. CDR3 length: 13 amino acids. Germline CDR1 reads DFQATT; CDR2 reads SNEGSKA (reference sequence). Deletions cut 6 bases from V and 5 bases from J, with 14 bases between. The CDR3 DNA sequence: TGCAGTGCGCGCAAGGGTAGGGATCAGCCCCAGCATTTT. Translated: CSARKGRDQPQHF.

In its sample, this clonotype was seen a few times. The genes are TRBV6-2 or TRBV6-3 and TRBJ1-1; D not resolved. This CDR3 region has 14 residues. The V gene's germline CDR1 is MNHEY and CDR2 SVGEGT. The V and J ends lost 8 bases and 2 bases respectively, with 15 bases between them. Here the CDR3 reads CASCSRLFNTEAFF. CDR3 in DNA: TGTGCCAGCTGTTCAAGACTTTTTAACACTGAAGCTTTCTTT.

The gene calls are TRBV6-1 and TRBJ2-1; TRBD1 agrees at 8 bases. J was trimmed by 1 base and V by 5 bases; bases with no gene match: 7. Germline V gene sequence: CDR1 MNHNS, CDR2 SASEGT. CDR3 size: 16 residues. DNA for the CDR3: TGTGCCAGCAGTACACCGGGACAGGCGTCCTACAATGAGCAGTTCTTC. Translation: CASSTPGQASYNEQFF.

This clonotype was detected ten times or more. The CDR3 is CASSGGQGALNEQFF. The CDR3 DNA sequence: TGTGCCAGCAGTGGGGGACAGGGGGCCTTGAATGAGCAGTTCTTC. V and J are TRBV6-1 and TRBJ2-1; 12 nucleotides align to TRBD1. The V gene end was trimmed by 4 bases and the J gene end by 7 bases; junction bases not matched to a gene: 5. From germline, CDR1 is MNHNS and CDR2 SASEGT. CDR3 size: 15 residues.

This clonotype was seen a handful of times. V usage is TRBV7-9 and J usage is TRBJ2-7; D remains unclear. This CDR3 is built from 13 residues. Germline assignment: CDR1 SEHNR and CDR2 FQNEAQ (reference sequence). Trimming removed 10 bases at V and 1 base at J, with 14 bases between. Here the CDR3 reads CAIRAGDSYEQYF. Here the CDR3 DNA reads TGTGCCATCCGGGCTGGAGATTCCTACGAGCAGTACTTC.

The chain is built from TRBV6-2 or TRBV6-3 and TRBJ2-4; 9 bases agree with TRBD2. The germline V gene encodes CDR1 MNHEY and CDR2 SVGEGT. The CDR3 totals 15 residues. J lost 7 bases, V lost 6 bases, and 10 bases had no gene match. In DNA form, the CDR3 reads TGTGCCAGCAGACGAGCCAGCGGGGGGCCCAACATTCAGTACTTC. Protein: CASRRASGGPNIQYF.

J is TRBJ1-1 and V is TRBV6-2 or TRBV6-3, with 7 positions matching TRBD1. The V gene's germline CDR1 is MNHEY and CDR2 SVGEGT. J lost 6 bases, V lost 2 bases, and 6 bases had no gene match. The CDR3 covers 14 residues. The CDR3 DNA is TGTGCCAGCAGTTACCCAGGGGGTGTCGCTGAAGCTTTCTTT. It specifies CASSYPGGVAEAFF.

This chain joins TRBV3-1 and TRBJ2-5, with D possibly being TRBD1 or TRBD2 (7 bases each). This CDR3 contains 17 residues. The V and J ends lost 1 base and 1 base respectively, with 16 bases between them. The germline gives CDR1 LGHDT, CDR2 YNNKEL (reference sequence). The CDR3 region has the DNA TGTGCCAGCAGCCAAGGCCCCAGGGGGGGTTTCCAAGAGACCCAGTACTTC. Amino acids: CASSQGPRGGFQETQYF.

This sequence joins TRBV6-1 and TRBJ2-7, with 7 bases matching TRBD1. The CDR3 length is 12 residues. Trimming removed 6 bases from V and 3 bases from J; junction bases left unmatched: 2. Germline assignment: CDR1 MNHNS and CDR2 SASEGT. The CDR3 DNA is TGTGCCAGCAGAGACAGGGTCTACGAGCAGTACTTC. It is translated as CASRDRVYEQYF.

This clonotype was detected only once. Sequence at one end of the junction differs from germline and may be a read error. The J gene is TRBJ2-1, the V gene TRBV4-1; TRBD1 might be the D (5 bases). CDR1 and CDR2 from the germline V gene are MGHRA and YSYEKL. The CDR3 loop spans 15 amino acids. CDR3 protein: CDSSQEQASYNEQFF. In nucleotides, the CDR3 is TGCGACAGCAGCCAAGAACAGGCCTCCTACAATGAGCAGTTCTTC.

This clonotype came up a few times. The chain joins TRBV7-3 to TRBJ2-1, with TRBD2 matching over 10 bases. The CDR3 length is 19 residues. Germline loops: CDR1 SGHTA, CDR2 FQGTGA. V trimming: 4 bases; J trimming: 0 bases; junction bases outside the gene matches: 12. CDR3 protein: CASSSLRTSGPHSYNEQFF. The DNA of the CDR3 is TGTGCCAGCAGCTCCCTCCGGACTAGCGGACCTCACTCCTACAATGAGCAGTTCTTC.

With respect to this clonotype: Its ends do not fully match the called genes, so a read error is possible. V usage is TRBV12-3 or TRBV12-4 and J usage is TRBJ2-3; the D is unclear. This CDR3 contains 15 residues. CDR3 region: CASSLRSPGTDPQYF. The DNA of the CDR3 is TGTGCCAGCAGTTTACGCTCCCCAGGTACAGATCCGCAGTATTTT.

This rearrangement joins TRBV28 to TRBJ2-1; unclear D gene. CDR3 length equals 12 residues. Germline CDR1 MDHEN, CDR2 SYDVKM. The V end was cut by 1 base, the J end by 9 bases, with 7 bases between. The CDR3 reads CASSLLAREQFF. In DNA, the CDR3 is TGTGCCAGCAGTTTATTGGCCCGTGAGCAGTTCTTC.

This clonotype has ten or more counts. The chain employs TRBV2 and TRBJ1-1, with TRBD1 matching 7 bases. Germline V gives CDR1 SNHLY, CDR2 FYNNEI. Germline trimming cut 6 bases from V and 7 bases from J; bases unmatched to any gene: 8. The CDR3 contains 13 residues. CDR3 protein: CASRETGSDEAFF. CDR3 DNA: TGTGCCAGCAGGGAGACAGGGTCGGATGAAGCTTTCTTT. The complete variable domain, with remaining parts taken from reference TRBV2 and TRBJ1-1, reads EPEVTQTPSHQVTQMGQEVILRCVPISNHLYFYWYRQILGQKVEFLVSFYNNEISEKSEIFDDQFSVERPDGSNFTLKIRSTKLEDSAMYFCASRETGSDEAFFGQGTRLTVV.

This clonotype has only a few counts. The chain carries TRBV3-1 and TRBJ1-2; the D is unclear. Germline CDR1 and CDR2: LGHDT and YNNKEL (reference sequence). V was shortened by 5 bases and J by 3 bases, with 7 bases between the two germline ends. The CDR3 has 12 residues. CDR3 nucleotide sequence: TGTGCCAGCAGCTCGCGGGACTATGGCTACACCTTC. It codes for CASSSRDYGYTF.

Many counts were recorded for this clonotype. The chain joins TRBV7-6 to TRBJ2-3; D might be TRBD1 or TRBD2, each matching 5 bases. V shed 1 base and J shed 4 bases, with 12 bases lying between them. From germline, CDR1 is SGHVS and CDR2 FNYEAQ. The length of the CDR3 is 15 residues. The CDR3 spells CASSLDLGDPDTQYF. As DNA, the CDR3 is TGTGCCAGCAGCTTAGATTTGGGGGACCCAGATACGCAGTATTTT. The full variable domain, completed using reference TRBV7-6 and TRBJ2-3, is GAGVSQSPRYKVTKRGQDVALRCDPISGHVSLYWYRQALGQGPEFLTYFNYEAQQDKSGLPNDRFSAERPEGSISTLTIQRTEQRDSAMYRCASSLDLGDPDTQYFGPGTRLTVL.

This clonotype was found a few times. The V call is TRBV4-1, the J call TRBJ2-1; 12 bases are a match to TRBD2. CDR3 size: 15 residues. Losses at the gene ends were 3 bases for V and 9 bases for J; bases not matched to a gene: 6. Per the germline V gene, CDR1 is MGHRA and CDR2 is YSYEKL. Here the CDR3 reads CASSHWTSGDSEQFF. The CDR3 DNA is TGCGCCAGCAGCCATTGGACTAGCGGGGATAGTGAGCAGTTCTTC.

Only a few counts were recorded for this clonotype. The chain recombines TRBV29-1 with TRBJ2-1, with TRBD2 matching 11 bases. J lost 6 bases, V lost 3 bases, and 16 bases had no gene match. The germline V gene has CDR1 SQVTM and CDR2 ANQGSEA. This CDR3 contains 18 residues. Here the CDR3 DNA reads TGCAGCGTTGATGGTACGATAGGCCTAGCGGGGGGCCGCAATGAGCAGTTCTTC. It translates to CSVDGTIGLAGGRNEQFF.

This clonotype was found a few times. CDR3 DNA sequence: TGTGCCAGTCGGCAGCCTAATGGTGACGAGCAGTACTTC. Residues: CASRQPNGDEQYF. The chain joins TRBV7-9 to TRBJ2-7; no definite D call. The germline V and J ends were trimmed by 9 bases and 5 bases, with 17 bases remaining between them. This CDR3 has 13 amino acids. Germline V CDR1 and CDR2: SEHNR, FQNEAQ (reference sequence).

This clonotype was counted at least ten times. Here the CDR3 DNA reads TGTGCCAGCAGGCGGGGCGACAGGGGAATTTATGGCTACACCTTC. Translating it yields CASRRGDRGIYGYTF. The chain recombines TRBV12-3 or TRBV12-4 with TRBJ1-2; 8 bases are shared with TRBD1. J was trimmed by 5 bases and V by 6 bases; bases with no gene match: 11. The CDR3 totals 15 residues.

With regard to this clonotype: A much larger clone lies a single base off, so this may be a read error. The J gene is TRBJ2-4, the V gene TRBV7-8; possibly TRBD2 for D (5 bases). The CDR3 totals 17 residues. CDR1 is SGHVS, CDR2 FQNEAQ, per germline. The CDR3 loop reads CASTLALRGLNGNIQYF. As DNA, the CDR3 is TGTGCCAGCACCTTAGCGCTTCGGGGTCTGAATGGAAACATTCAGTACTTC.